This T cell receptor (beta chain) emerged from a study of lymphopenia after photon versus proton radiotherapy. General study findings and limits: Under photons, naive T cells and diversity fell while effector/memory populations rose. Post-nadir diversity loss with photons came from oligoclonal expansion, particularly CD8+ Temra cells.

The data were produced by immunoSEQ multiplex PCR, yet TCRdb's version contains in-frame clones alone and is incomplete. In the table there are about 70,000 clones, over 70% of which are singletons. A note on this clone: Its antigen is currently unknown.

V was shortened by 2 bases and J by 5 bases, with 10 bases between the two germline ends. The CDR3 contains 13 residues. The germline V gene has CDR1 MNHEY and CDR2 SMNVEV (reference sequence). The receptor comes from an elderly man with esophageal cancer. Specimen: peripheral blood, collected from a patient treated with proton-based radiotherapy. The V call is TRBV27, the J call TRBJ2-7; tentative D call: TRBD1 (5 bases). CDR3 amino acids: CASSLPQGNEQYF. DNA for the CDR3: TGTGCCAGCAGTTTACCTCAGGGTAACGAGCAGTACTTC.